These T cell receptor beta chains were read from a single sample in a study of cytomegalovirus exposure and HLA in healthy donors. Sequencing was performed with immunoSEQ multiplex PCR; in TCRdb, only in-frame clones are kept and a portion is missing. The data contain 150,000 to 200,000 clones, roughly 80% of them singletons. The specimen sequenced was PBMCs. Every receptor here comes from a female donor in good health and CMV-seronegative. Both conserved end residues are part of each CDR3. The D gene is left open where the match is weak. Clone size is shown for a subset of rows, as once, few, many or a class of expanded clone.

j_gene	d_gene	v_gene	abundance	len	CDR3aa	CDR3nt
TRBJ1-5	.	TRBV23-1	.	14	CASSQGGLIQPQHF	TGCGCCAGCAGTCAGGGAGGGCTCATTCAGCCCCAGCATTTT
TRBJ2-7	.	TRBV7-2	.	11	CASSPSLEQYF	TGTGCCAGCAGCCCGTCTTTGGAGCAGTACTTC
TRBJ2-7	.	TRBV6-5	once	14	CASSYYSLPYEQYF	TGTGCCAGCAGTTACTACAGTTTACCCTACGAGCAGTACTTC
TRBJ2-7	.	TRBV7-9	.	13	CASSLAQPYEQYF	TGTGCCAGCAGCTTAGCACAGCCCTACGAGCAGTACTTC
TRBJ2-3	TRBD2	TRBV7-9	.	17	CASSSIAGGPVADTQYF	TGTGCCAGCAGCTCCATAGCGGGGGGGCCCGTCGCAGATACGCAGTATTTT
TRBJ1-1	TRBD1	TRBV18	.	16	CASSPNRGPLDTEAFF	TGTGCCAGCTCGCCTAACAGGGGGCCCCTGGACACTGAAGCTTTCTTT
TRBJ1-1	.	TRBV6-5	.	13	CASVINPDTEAFF	TGTGCCAGCGTTATTAATCCGGACACTGAAGCTTTCTTT
TRBJ2-3	TRBD2	TRBV9	.	16	CASSVTGGGATDTQYF	TGTGCCAGCAGCGTAACCGGCGGGGGGGCCACAGATACGCAGTATTTT
TRBJ1-2	.	TRBV5-6	.	13	CASSLAGYYGYTF	TGTGCCAGCAGCTTGGCGGGGTACTATGGCTACACCTTC
TRBJ2-2	.	TRBV28	.	18	CASSLRELASFSTGELFF	TGTGCCAGCAGTTTACGCGAACTAGCCTCCTTTAGCACCGGGGAGCTGTTTTTT
TRBJ2-7	TRBD2	TRBV27	few	15	CASSRGTSGAYEQYF	TGTGCCAGCAGCCGAGGGACTAGCGGGGCCTACGAGCAGTACTTC
TRBJ2-3	TRBD2	TRBV7-2	.	18	CASKLLTSGGASTDTQYF	TGTGCCAGCAAGCTCCTGACTAGCGGGGGGGCAAGCACAGATACGCAGTATTTT
TRBJ1-1	.	TRBV2	.	15	CASSEARRAGPEAFF	TGTGCCAGCAGTGAAGCGCGTAGGGCGGGCCCTGAAGCTTTCTTT
TRBJ2-7	TRBD1	TRBV6-5	.	14	CASSDRGNSYEQYF	TGTGCCAGCAGTGACAGGGGGAACTCCTACGAGCAGTACTTC
TRBJ2-1	TRBD1	TRBV5-4	once	16	CASSLDLGTGNNEQFF	TGTGCCAGCAGCTTGGACTTGGGGACAGGTAACAATGAGCAGTTCTTC
TRBJ2-2	.	TRBV12-5	.	14	CASGLDRNTGELFF	TGTGCTAGTGGTTTGGACAGAAACACCGGGGAGCTGTTTTTT